One sample yielded the 17 T cell receptor beta chains listed below, sequenced in a study of OX40 agonist ivuxolimab in advanced cancers. Assay: immunoSEQ multiplex PCR; the TCRdb copy retains only in-frame clones and omits some. The table lists around 63,000 clones, 75% to 90% of them singletons, with 11% in the top ten. Sequencing was performed on CD4+ or CD8+ T cells sorted from blood, taken in a trial of the OX40 agonist ivuxolimab. Every receptor here comes from an adult with an advanced solid tumor such as melanoma, head and neck, liver or kidney cancer.

This chain joins TRBV6-6 and TRBJ1-6, with D uncertain. The CDR3 spans 16 residues. CDR1 and CDR2 from the germline V gene are MNHNY and SVGAGI (reference sequence). Trimming left V 2 bases short and J 6 bases short, with 14 bases between. CDR3 bases: TGTGCCAGCAGTTACAATACGGGGTTCGGTAATTCACCCCTCCACTTT. Translation gives CASSYNTGFGNSPLHF.

The chain uses TRBV15 and TRBJ1-1; no definite D call. Trimming stripped 0 bases from V and 7 bases from J, with 12 bases between. Germline lookup yields CDR1 LNHNV and CDR2 YYDKDF (reference sequence). The CDR3 totals 14 residues. The CDR3 DNA sequence: TGTGCCACCAGCAGAGATTGGGGAAGCTTTGAAGCTTTCTTT. As protein: CATSRDWGSFEAFF.

This rearrangement joins TRBV7-9 to TRBJ2-7; D gene ambiguous. V was pared by 1 base and J by 0 bases, with 10 bases between. The CDR3 has 15 residues. Germline loops: CDR1 SEHNR, CDR2 FQNEAQ (reference sequence). The CDR3 region is CASSLGRLGSYEQYF. As DNA, the CDR3 is TGTGCCAGCAGCTTAGGGCGGCTGGGCTCCTACGAGCAGTACTTC. Filled out from reference TRBV7-9 and TRBJ2-7, the complete variable domain reads DTGVSQNPRHKITKRGQNVTFRCDPISEHNRLYWYRQTLGQGPEFLTYFQNEAQLEKSRLLSDRFSAERPKGSFSTLEIQRTEQGDSAMYLCASSLGRLGSYEQYFGPGTRLTVT.

The chain combines TRBV15 with TRBJ1-4; the D is unclear. The germline CDR1 and CDR2 sequences are LNHNV and YYDKDF (reference sequence). The CDR3 is made up of 16 amino acids. V was cut by 1 base and J by 10 bases, with 19 bases left in between. The CDR3 here is CATSRAPGLVLGKLFF. The DNA of the CDR3 is TGTGCCACCAGCAGAGCGCCAGGTCTCGTTCTCGGAAAACTGTTTTTT.

The V gene is TRBV4-1, the J gene TRBJ2-1; TRBD1 aligns across 10 bases. CDR1 MGHRA and CDR2 YSYEKL come from the germline V gene. This CDR3 has 16 residues. The J segment lost 2 bases and the V segment lost 1 base, leaving 2 bases of the junction unmatched. DNA of the CDR3: TGCGCCAGCAGCCAAGGGACAGGGGGAACCTACAATGAGCAGTTCTTC. Translated, it gives CASSQGTGGTYNEQFF.

The chain has TRBV14 and TRBJ2-3; no clear D. Germline loops: CDR1 SGHDN, CDR2 FVKESK. The CDR3 contains 14 residues. Trimming left V 4 bases short and J 0 bases short, with 8 bases between. The CDR3 is CASSPRRSTDTQYF. The DNA for the CDR3 is TGTGCCAGCAGCCCTAGACGTAGCACAGATACGCAGTATTTT.

V is TRBV6-1 and J is TRBJ1-2; 7 bases agree with TRBD1. The trim removed 6 bases at V and 7 bases at J, leaving 8 bases unmatched. This CDR3 region has 13 residues. Germline values: CDR1 MNHNS, CDR2 SASEGT. The CDR3 spells CASSPTGAGGYTF. CDR3 in DNA: TGTGCCAGCAGCCCTACAGGGGCGGGTGGCTACACCTTC.

The genes are TRBV4-1 and TRBJ2-7; 9 bases line up with TRBD2. This CDR3 is 20 amino acids long. Germline V gene lookup returns CDR1 MGHRA and CDR2 YSYEKL. With 3 bases clipped from V and 3 bases from J, the junction kept 21 bases outside the gene matches. Here the CDR3 DNA reads TGCGCCAGCAGCCACCCTAGTCAGGGATTGAAGCGGGAGGAACTCTACGAGCAGTACTTC. This translates into CASSHPSQGLKREELYEQYF.

The chain recombines TRBV20-1 with TRBJ2-3, with unresolved D. Per the germline V gene, CDR1 is DFQATT and CDR2 is SNEGSKA (reference sequence). V lost 0 bases and J 3 bases, leaving 1 base between the germline ends. The CDR3 contains 11 residues. DNA of the CDR3: TGCAGTGCTAGAGAGACAGATACGCAGTATTTT. It translates to CSARETDTQYF.

Here the CDR3 DNA reads TGCGCCAGCAGCGCCTACGGGGGGGTGGAAGAGACCCAGTACTTC. It yields the protein CASSAYGGVEETQYF. The chain uses TRBV5-1 and TRBJ2-5, with TRBD2 matching over 8 bases. The ends lost 4 bases at V and 3 bases at J; junction bases unmatched: 8. Germline CDR1 and CDR2: SGHRS and YFSETQ. The CDR3 covers 15 residues.

The gene calls are TRBV2 and TRBJ1-6; D not resolved. V dropped 5 bases and J dropped 7 bases, with 9 bases sitting between them. The length of the CDR3 is 13 residues. Looked up from germline, CDR1 is SNHLY and CDR2 is FYNNEI. The CDR3 loop is CASSYSGNSPLHF. In DNA form, the CDR3 reads TGTGCCAGCAGTTACAGTGGAAATTCACCCCTCCACTTT.

As for this clone: This sample also contains other DNA sequences that code for the same CDR3. The rearrangement uses TRBV28 and TRBJ2-5; possible D gene TRBD2, 6 bases. This CDR3 has 13 residues. V was trimmed by 3 bases and J by 2 bases, leaving 7 bases between them. Germline V gene lookup returns CDR1 MDHEN and CDR2 SYDVKM. As DNA, the CDR3 is TGTGCCAGCAGTTTCGGGAGTCAAGAGACCCAGTACTTC. It translates to CASSFGSQETQYF.

The chain employs TRBV5-4 and TRBJ2-5, with a tentative D call TRBD2 (5 bases). V lost 1 base to trimming and J lost 5 bases, with 15 bases between them. CDR1 SGHNT and CDR2 YYREEE come from the germline V gene (reference sequence). This CDR3 has 15 amino acids. CDR3 residues: CASSLSGGRSETQYF. In DNA form, the CDR3 reads TGTGCCAGCAGCTTGAGTGGAGGACGCTCGGAGACCCAGTACTTC.

The V call is TRBV5-1, the J call TRBJ2-1; 7 bases match TRBD2. The length of the CDR3 is 16 residues. Germline values: CDR1 SGHRS, CDR2 YFSETQ. V lost 0 bases and J lost 3; bases outside the gene matches: 6. In DNA, the CDR3 is TGCGCCAGCAGCTTGGCGGGGGAGGGCCTCTACAATGAGCAGTTCTTC. It specifies CASSLAGEGLYNEQFF.

The chain joins TRBV9 to TRBJ2-2; D call uncertain. The CDR3 is 13 residues long. Germline V gene sequence: CDR1 SGDLS, CDR2 YYNGEE. Trimming pared 4 bases from V and 8 bases from J, leaving 12 bases between. In DNA form, the CDR3 reads TGTGCCAGCAGCCGTGAGTGGTCTGGGGAGCTGTTTTTT. Translated: CASSREWSGELFF.

This clone appeared a single time. This chain joins TRBV28 and TRBJ1-1; possibly TRBD1 for D (5 bases). The CDR3 covers 12 residues. V was pared by 6 bases and J by 12 bases, with 17 bases between. Germline-derived CDR1 and CDR2 are MDHEN and SYDVKM. Here the CDR3 DNA reads TGTGCCAGCAGCCGTGACAGACTGAAAACTTTCTTT. Its protein product is CASSRDRLKTFF.

Concerning this clone: Within the sample, other DNA sequences also encode this same CDR3. The chain employs TRBV20-1 and TRBJ2-3; no firm D call. The germline V gene encodes CDR1 DFQATT and CDR2 SNEGSKA (reference sequence). V was shortened by 5 bases and J by 3 bases, with 6 bases between the two germline ends. This CDR3 is built from 11 residues. Written as DNA, the CDR3 is TGCAGTGCTTCTCGGACAGATACGCAGTATTTT. Its translation: CSASRTDTQYF.